The 22 T cell receptor beta chains below come from one sample, sequenced in a study of beta chain features in type 1 diabetes. Study-level results: TCRB CDR3 length was moderately but significantly reduced in all four CD4+ subsets of Type 1 diabetes patients.

The investigators reverse transcribed all of the isolated RNA, so they sequenced expressed TCRB transcripts. This table comes from immunoSEQ multiplex PCR, and its TCRdb copy is limited to in-frame clones, with some not included. The top ten clones hold roughly 0.99% of a sample with fewer than 400,000 clones, 9.3% of them seen once. These TCRs are of unknown antigen specificity. Specimen: central memory CD4+ T cells from blood. All receptors come from a man aged 30 to 39 with type 1 diabetes.

This clone was counted many times. The genes are TRBV29-1 and TRBJ1-1; TRBD1 matches at 7 bases. CDR1 is SQVTM, CDR2 ANQGSEA, per germline. V shed 5 bases, J shed 5 bases, and the junction held 5 bases outside the gene matches. This CDR3 has 12 residues. The DNA of the CDR3 is TGCAGCGTTAGGGTACAGGGGACTGAAGCTTTCTTT. It is translated as CSVRVQGTEAFF.

This clone has at least ten counts. The rearrangement links TRBV7-6 to TRBJ2-3; 7 bases are shared with TRBD1. This CDR3 has 17 residues. The V gene's germline CDR1 is SGHVS and CDR2 FNYEAQ. V shed 6 bases and J 1 base; nucleotides not matched to a gene: 13. The CDR3 sequence is CASSRRQGVTGTDTQYF. CDR3 DNA: TGTGCCAGCAGTCGGCGACAGGGTGTTACGGGCACAGATACGCAGTATTTT.

This clone has a handful of counts. V usage is TRBV2 and J usage is TRBJ2-5; the D is unclear. V was trimmed by 7 bases and J by 4 bases, leaving 16 bases between them. CDR1 is SNHLY, CDR2 FYNNEI, per germline. The CDR3 has 14 residues. CDR3 DNA sequence: TGTGCCAGCACCGTTCCCTTGGGTGGAGAGACCCAGTACTTC. Translation: CASTVPLGGETQYF.

The chain is built from TRBV7-2 and TRBJ2-5; no clear D. CDR1 and CDR2 from the germline V gene are SGHTA and FQGNSA. The CDR3 spans 14 residues. With 7 bases removed from V and 5 bases from J, the gap between germline ends came to 17 bases. The CDR3 sequence is CASTPTPYGETQYF. The CDR3 DNA reads TGTGCCAGCACCCCGACACCTTACGGGGAGACCCAGTACTTC.

This clone was seen at least ten times. This CDR3 is also generated by other DNA sequences in the sample. This chain connects TRBV5-1 to TRBJ2-7, with 12 bases identical to TRBD2. J gave up 6 bases and V 5 bases, and 3 bases lay outside the gene matches. From germline, CDR1 is SGHRS and CDR2 YFSETQ. This CDR3 is 13 amino acids long. The CDR3 DNA sequence: TGCGCCAGCAGTTCGGGACTAGCGGGCGAGCAGTACTTC. This encodes CASSSGLAGEQYF.

This clone was seen only a few times. The chain combines TRBV2 with TRBJ2-5; D remains ambiguous. Trimming stripped 4 bases from V and 11 bases from J, with 11 bases between. Per the germline V gene, CDR1 is SNHLY and CDR2 is FYNNEI. This CDR3 is built from 11 residues. As DNA, the CDR3 is TGTGCCAGCAGTGGACCAGGTCAACAGTACTTC. Translating it yields CASSGPGQQYF.

The chain is built from TRBV2 and TRBJ2-5; D ambiguous. Germline V CDR1 and CDR2: SNHLY, FYNNEI. V was cut by 3 bases and J by 5 bases, with 13 bases left in between. This CDR3 region has 14 residues. The CDR3: CASSDPRNGETQYF. CDR3 DNA sequence: TGTGCCAGCAGTGACCCTAGAAATGGGGAGACCCAGTACTTC.

The V gene is TRBV2, the J gene TRBJ2-3; no firm D call. The germline V and J ends were trimmed by 6 bases and 0 bases, with 7 bases remaining between them. Germline V gives CDR1 SNHLY, CDR2 FYNNEI. There are 13 residues in the CDR3. CDR3 residues: CASRWYSTDTQYF. The DNA of the CDR3 is TGTGCCAGCAGGTGGTATAGCACAGATACGCAGTATTTT.

There are a few counts of this clone. The chain joins TRBV11-2 to TRBJ2-7; D is undetermined. Trimming shortened V by 6 bases and J by 0 bases, and 12 bases separated the two germline ends. The CDR3 is 14 residues long. Germline assignment: CDR1 SGHAT and CDR2 FQNNGV. The DNA of the CDR3 is TGTGCCAGCAGATCCTCCTACAGCTCCTACGAGCAGTACTTC. Residues: CASRSSYSSYEQYF.

This CDR3 reads CASRLGGAEFTEAFF. The DNA for the CDR3 is TGTGCCAGCAGACTAGGGGGCGCCGAGTTCACTGAAGCTTTCTTT. The genes are TRBV6-5 and TRBJ1-1; the match to TRBD1 covers 7 bases. The V segment lost 6 bases and the J segment 4 bases; nucleotides outside the gene matches: 11. CDR3 length: 15 residues. Germline V gives CDR1 MNHEY, CDR2 SVGAGI.

The J gene is TRBJ1-4, the V gene TRBV6-6, with 11 nucleotides matching TRBD1. J lost 4 bases, V lost 4 bases, and 5 bases had no gene match. The CDR3 has 16 residues. CDR1 and CDR2 from the germline V gene are MNHNY and SVGAGI (reference sequence). The CDR3 loop reads CASSSRTGGGNEKLFF. The CDR3 coding sequence is TGTGCCAGCAGTTCCCGGACAGGGGGCGGTAATGAAAAACTGTTTTTT.

This clone was picked up a small number of times. The chain links TRBV28 to TRBJ1-1, with 12 bases fitting TRBD1. V lost 5 bases and J lost 5; bases outside the gene matches: 6. Germline V CDR1 and CDR2: MDHEN, SYDVKM. CDR3 length equals 15 residues. In DNA, the CDR3 is TGTGCCAGCAGTCCCGGGACAGGGGGCGTAACTGAAGCTTTCTTT. The encoded protein is CASSPGTGGVTEAFF.

The genes are TRBV5-1 and TRBJ1-1; D unresolved. Trimming removed 5 bases from V and 4 bases from J, with 12 bases in between. The CDR3 covers 13 residues. Germline V gene data show CDR1 as SGHRS and CDR2 as YFSETQ. The CDR3 is CASSREEGTEAFF. The CDR3 region has the DNA TGCGCCAGCAGTCGGGAGGAGGGCACTGAAGCTTTCTTT.

This clone occurred a few times. The V and J genes are TRBV7-2 and TRBJ2-3; D remains unclear. V lost 4 bases, J lost 8 bases, and 19 bases lay in between. The germline V gene encodes CDR1 SGHTA and CDR2 FQGNSA. The CDR3 consists of 15 residues. The CDR3 DNA sequence: TGTGCCAGCAGCTCCCGGACCACCCAGCGAAGTACGCAGTATTTT. Its protein is CASSSRTTQRSTQYF.

Only a few counts were recorded for this clone. The J gene is TRBJ2-7, the V gene TRBV23-1; 7 nucleotides line up with TRBD2. TRBV23-1 belongs to the ORF category, with a function that is uncertain. CDR3 length: 14 amino acids. J lost 1 base, V lost 3 bases, and 3 bases had no gene match. CDR3 region: CASSQPGRSYEQYF. CDR3 DNA: TGCGCCAGCAGTCAGCCCGGGAGGTCCTACGAGCAGTACTTC.

This clone turned up a few times. Other DNA sequences in this specimen translate into the identical CDR3. The chain employs TRBV7-2 and TRBJ1-2, with TRBD1 matching over 7 bases. This CDR3 has 13 residues. CDR1 and CDR2 from the germline V gene are SGHTA and FQGNSA. Losses at the gene ends were 3 bases for V and 3 bases for J; bases not matched to a gene: 1. The CDR3 DNA is TGTGCCAGCAGCTTGGGGACAGACTATGGCTACACCTTC. Its protein is CASSLGTDYGYTF.

CDR3 in DNA: TGTGCCAGCAGCTTAATGTTAGGCGCAGTCCCAGATACGCAGTATTTT. Amino acids: CASSLMLGAVPDTQYF. The V call is TRBV7-2, the J call TRBJ2-3, with D uncertain. This CDR3 contains 16 residues. Germline V gene sequence: CDR1 SGHTA, CDR2 FQGNSA. V was cut by 2 bases and J by 4 bases, with 16 bases left in between.

The chain carries TRBV11-3 and TRBJ2-5; D is unresolved. Germline V gives CDR1 SGHNT, CDR2 YENEEA. V dropped 4 bases and J dropped 3 bases, with 9 bases sitting between them. The CDR3 is made up of 13 amino acids. CDR3 sequence (DNA): TGTGCCAGCAGCTGGCGCAGTGAAGAGACCCAGTACTTC. Translating it yields CASSWRSEETQYF.

This clone has just a few counts. A much larger clone sits a single nucleotide away, making a read error possible. The sample contains more than one DNA sequence encoding this CDR3. V usage is TRBV5-4 and J usage is TRBJ1-2; D not certain. The CDR3 sequence is 12 residues long. With 0 bases removed from V and 4 bases from J, the gap between germline ends came to 4 bases. The germline V gene has CDR1 SGHNT and CDR2 YYREEE (reference sequence). The CDR3 here is CASSLDSYGYTF. CDR3 nucleotide sequence: TGTGCCAGCAGCTTGGACAGCTATGGCTACACCTTC.

The V gene is TRBV6-5, the J gene TRBJ2-1; D may correspond to TRBD1 or TRBD2 (6 bases each). The germline V gene encodes CDR1 MNHEY and CDR2 SVGAGI. Between the trimmed V and J ends, which lost 3 bases and 8 bases, there was a span of 17 bases. This CDR3 contains 15 residues. The CDR3 loop is CASSYRGGYQYEQFF. CDR3 nucleotide sequence: TGTGCCAGCAGTTATCGAGGGGGGTATCAGTATGAGCAGTTCTTC.

This clone was detected only a few times. CDR3 amino acids: CASSLDLKKNTEAFF. The CDR3, as DNA: TGCGCCAGCAGCCTCGACCTAAAGAAGAACACTGAAGCTTTCTTT. The rearrangement uses TRBV4-3 and TRBJ1-1; no clear D gene. The CDR3 extends over 15 amino acids. CDR1 and CDR2 from the germline V gene are LGHNA and YSLEER. Trimming left V 4 bases short and J 1 base short, with 13 bases between.

This chain joins TRBV6-6 and TRBJ1-5, with no clear D. Trimming pared 2 bases from V and 3 bases from J, leaving 5 bases between. This CDR3 is 13 amino acids long. Germline CDR1 MNHNY, CDR2 SVGAGI (reference sequence). Here the CDR3 DNA reads TGTGCCAGCAGTTACAGCGACAATCAGCCCCAGCATTTT. Translating gives CASSYSDNQPQHF.